Following are 30 T cell receptor beta chains from one sample sequenced in a study. TCRdb called the 5' RACE reads again in MiXCR, with one record for every CDR3 protein. This table has 25,000 to 40,000 distinct CDR3 sequences, 26% appearing once. Sequencing was performed on naive CD4+ T cells sorted from a lymph node. As to subset: naive CD4+ T cells, CD4+CD45RA+CD25-. Source of these receptors: a female donor with breast cancer.

The V gene is TRBV20-1, the J gene TRBJ2-1; a weak D match, TRBD2 (6 bases). The ends were cut back, 5 bases at V and 4 bases at J, with 21 bases in the middle. This CDR3 is 16 amino acids long. Germline V gene lookup returns CDR1 DFQATT and CDR2 SNEGSKA (reference sequence). This chain's CDR3 is CSAGLPGELVYNEQFF. CDR3 sequence (DNA): TGCAGTGCTGGCCTGCCGGGGGAGTTGGTGTACAATGAGCAGTTCTTC.

The chain joins TRBV12-3 or TRBV12-4 to TRBJ1-2, with TRBD1 matching over 9 bases. The trim removed 1 base at V and 7 bases at J, leaving 13 bases unmatched. This CDR3 is built from 17 residues. This CDR3 reads CASSLEPPGQGAPGYTF. For the CDR3, the DNA is TGTGCCAGCAGTTTAGAGCCACCGGGACAGGGCGCCCCTGGCTACACCTTC.

The chain joins TRBV3-1 to TRBJ2-3; weak D call: TRBD2 (7 bases). The CDR3 has 15 amino acids. From germline, CDR1 is LGHDT and CDR2 YNNKEL (reference sequence). V was clipped by 4 bases and J by 5 bases, with 16 bases between them. Written as DNA, the CDR3 is TGTGCCAGCAGCCTCGGGGGGCCCGTCGGAGATACGCAGTATTTT. This codes for CASSLGGPVGDTQYF.

The genes are TRBV6-1 and TRBJ2-2, with a tentative D call TRBD1 (5 bases). Looked up from germline, CDR1 is MNHNS and CDR2 is SASEGT. The CDR3 is 14 amino acids. Trimming shortened V by 1 base and J by 5 bases, and 8 bases separated the two germline ends. The CDR3 here is CASSEVQGTGELFF. In nucleotides, the CDR3 is TGTGCCAGCAGTGAAGTCCAGGGTACCGGGGAGCTGTTTTTT.

V and J are TRBV20-1 and TRBJ1-3, with D unclear. CDR1 DFQATT and CDR2 SNEGSKA come from the germline V gene (reference sequence). CDR3 size: 15 residues. Trimming removed 3 bases at V and 0 bases at J, with 12 bases between. The CDR3 protein is CSARERVYSGNTIYF. As DNA, the CDR3 is TGCAGTGCTAGGGAAAGGGTCTACTCTGGAAACACCATATATTTT.

In regard to this clonotype: With a much larger clone just one base away, this may be a read error. The chain has TRBV5-1 and TRBJ1-1; D uncertain. The V end lost 4 bases, the J end lost 4 bases, and 5 bases lay between the germline ends. CDR3 length: 11 residues. Germline V gene data show CDR1 as SGHRS and CDR2 as YFSETQ. CDR3 nucleotide sequence: TGCGCCAGCAGCACATTCACTGAAGCTTTCTTT. Translating it yields CASSTFTEAFF.

The chain combines TRBV12-3 or TRBV12-4 with TRBJ1-4, with D perhaps matching TRBD1 (5 bases). V was clipped by 6 bases and J by 7 bases, with 18 bases between them. This CDR3 is 15 amino acids long. The CDR3 loop is CASSLPQRGTEKLFF. DNA for the CDR3: TGTGCCAGCAGCCTCCCCCAACGGGGGACTGAAAAACTGTTTTTT.

V usage is TRBV12-3 or TRBV12-4 and J usage is TRBJ1-1, with a tentative D call TRBD1 (6 bases). The CDR3 extends over 16 amino acids. Trimming took 2 bases from V and 5 from J, leaving 18 bases between them. Written as DNA, the CDR3 is TGTGCCAGCAGTTTACGAATCTCTAGCAGGGGAACTGAAGCTTTCTTT. Translation gives CASSLRISSRGTEAFF.

As to this clonotype: The CDR3 end shows no conserved phenylalanine or tryptophan, and so a read error is likely. Here the CDR3 reads CASIGQLHQPQHL. The CDR3 DNA follows: TGTGCCAGCATTGGACAGCTACATCAGCCCCAGCATCTT. V usage is TRBV28 and J usage is TRBJ1-5; perhaps TRBD1 as D (6 bases). This CDR3 region has 13 residues. Germline CDR1 reads MDHEN; CDR2 reads SYDVKM. V dropped 7 bases and J dropped 5 bases, with 12 bases sitting between them.

The chain recombines TRBV7-3 with TRBJ2-2; 10 nucleotides match TRBD2. The CDR3 loop spans 17 amino acids. Trimming removed 5 bases from V and 6 bases from J; junction bases left unmatched: 12. Germline CDR1 is SGHTA and CDR2 is FQGTGA. This CDR3 reads CASSDTQALAGAGELFF. For the CDR3, the DNA is TGTGCCAGCAGCGATACCCAGGCCCTAGCGGGAGCCGGGGAGCTGTTTTTT. Using reference TRBV7-3 and TRBJ2-2 for the parts outside the CDR3, the full variable domain is GAGVSQTPSNKVTEKGKYVELRCDPISGHTALYWYRQSLGQGPEFLIYFQGTGAADDSGLPNDRFFAVRPEGSVSTLKIQRTERGDSAVYLCASSDTQALAGAGELFFGEGSRLTVL.

This clonotype was seen repeatedly, ten times or more. V gene TRBV20-1 combines with J gene TRBJ2-6, with a possible D match to TRBD1 (5 bases). The CDR3 loop spans 15 amino acids. Trimming left V 6 bases short and J 2 bases short, with 14 bases between. CDR1 and CDR2 (germline): DFQATT, SNEGSKA (reference sequence). CDR3 region: CSAADGRAGANVLTF. The CDR3 DNA follows: TGCAGTGCCGCTGACGGCAGGGCTGGGGCCAACGTCCTGACTTTC.

The J gene is TRBJ1-6, the V gene TRBV9; D unclear. V dropped 0 bases and J dropped 10 bases, with 14 bases sitting between them. CDR1 and CDR2 (germline): SGDLS, YYNGEE. The CDR3 spans 15 residues. The CDR3 loop is CASSVAASGQSPLHF. As DNA, the CDR3 is TGTGCCAGCAGCGTAGCGGCATCAGGTCAGTCACCCCTCCACTTT.

In this sample, this clonotype turned up a few times. The rearrangement joins TRBV28 to TRBJ2-2; tentatively, D is TRBD1 (8 bases). V was shortened by 5 bases and J by 3 bases, with 19 bases between the two germline ends. The CDR3 is 17 amino acids. Germline CDR1 and CDR2: MDHEN and SYDVKM. The CDR3 sequence is CASSQPQGAGDTGELFF. Written as DNA, the CDR3 is TGTGCCAGCAGTCAGCCCCAGGGGGCGGGGGACACCGGGGAGCTGTTTTTT.

This clonotype showed up just a few times. This chain joins TRBV2 and TRBJ2-2, with TRBD2 identical over 10 bases. Germline V CDR1 and CDR2: SNHLY, FYNNEI. This CDR3 region has 15 residues. With V trimmed by 11 bases and J by 6 bases, 12 bases remained unmatched. The CDR3 sequence: CAGQGRGLAPGELFF. Written as DNA, the CDR3 is TGTGCCGGCCAAGGACGGGGACTAGCGCCCGGGGAGCTGTTTTTT.

Only one count was recorded for this clonotype. A single base separates this from a much larger clone, so it may be a read error. The chain couples TRBV6-5 to TRBJ2-1; D is perhaps TRBD1 (6 bases). CDR1 is MNHEY, CDR2 SVGAGI, per germline. The CDR3 has 15 amino acids. CDR3 in amino acids: CASSYGGGRYNGQFF. DNA for the CDR3: TGTGCCAGCAGTTACGGGGGCGGACGCTACAATGGGCAGTTCTTC.

The table lists this clonotype with a few counts. The chain employs TRBV11-3 and TRBJ2-1; no firm D call. CDR3 size: 18 residues. Per germline, CDR1 SGHNT and CDR2 YENEEA. Trimming pared 1 base from V and 5 bases from J, leaving 21 bases between. The CDR3 bases are TGTGCCAGCAGCTTAGGGATTCGACCGCGAGACCAGAACAATGAGCAGTTCTTC. Amino acid sequence: CASSLGIRPRDQNNEQFF. Variable domain in full (rest from reference TRBV11-3 and TRBJ2-1): EAGVVQSPRYKIIEKKQPVAFWCNPISGHNTLYWYLQNLGQGPELLIRYENEEAVDDSQLPKDRFSAERLKGVDSTLKIQPAELGDSAVYLCASSLGIRPRDQNNEQFFGPGTRLTVL.

The chain is built from TRBV28 and TRBJ2-7; D ambiguous. Germline CDR1 MDHEN, CDR2 SYDVKM. The length of the CDR3 is 12 residues. V was shortened by 10 bases and J by 0 bases, with 10 bases between the two germline ends. The CDR3 loop reads CATQRSSYEQYF. DNA for the CDR3: TGTGCCACACAGAGGAGCTCCTACGAGCAGTACTTC.

This clonotype was seen many times. This chain links TRBV11-3 with TRBJ2-2; no firm D call. Germline values: CDR1 SGHNT, CDR2 YENEEA. This CDR3 has 12 amino acids. V dropped 1 base and J dropped 7 bases, with 4 bases sitting between them. The CDR3 sequence: CASSLVGGELFF. The CDR3, as DNA: TGTGCCAGCAGCTTAGTCGGCGGGGAGCTGTTTTTT.

This clonotype has at least ten counts. This chain connects TRBV5-1 to TRBJ1-1; 9 bases agree with TRBD1. The V gene's germline CDR1 is SGHRS and CDR2 YFSETQ. The V gene end was trimmed by 4 bases and the J gene end by 0 bases; junction bases not matched to a gene: 4. The CDR3 spans 15 residues. In nucleotides, the CDR3 is TGCGCCAGCAGCGACGGACAGGGGATGAACACTGAAGCTTTCTTT. It translates to CASSDGQGMNTEAFF.

This clonotype has a single count. The genes are TRBV4-1 and TRBJ1-2; D gene unclear. Per the germline V gene, CDR1 is MGHRA and CDR2 is YSYEKL. The germline V and J ends were trimmed by 0 bases and 4 bases, with 12 bases remaining between them. The CDR3 is 15 residues long. As DNA, the CDR3 is TGCGCCAGCAGCCAAGATCTAGCACAAACCTATGGCTACACCTTC. It yields the protein CASSQDLAQTYGYTF.

This clonotype was detected a few times. The chain uses TRBV7-6 and TRBJ2-7; 11 bases align to TRBD2. V lost 5 bases, J lost 2 bases, and 5 bases stayed unmatched. The CDR3 extends over 15 amino acids. Germline CDR1 and CDR2: SGHVS and FNYEAQ. CDR3 nucleotide sequence: TGTGCCAGCAGCACCCTAGCGGGAGGCCCCTACGAGCAGTACTTC. Translation: CASSTLAGGPYEQYF.

This rearrangement joins TRBV14 to TRBJ1-1; D is unclear. In germline, CDR1 is SGHDN, CDR2 FVKESK. Trimming pared 4 bases from V and 0 bases from J, leaving 9 bases between. The CDR3 contains 14 residues. The CDR3 DNA follows: TGTGCCAGCAGCCCCCCATATATGAACACTGAAGCTTTCTTT. This encodes CASSPPYMNTEAFF.

The chain is built from TRBV5-1 and TRBJ2-1; D may be TRBD2 (5 bases). In germline, CDR1 is SGHRS, CDR2 YFSETQ. The CDR3 length is 15 residues. V dropped 7 bases and J dropped 4 bases, with 18 bases sitting between them. CDR3 bases: TGCGCCAGCGGCCTGGGAGATAGTCGTTACAATGAGCAGTTCTTC. Translation gives CASGLGDSRYNEQFF.

This clonotype occurred many times. The rearrangement links TRBV25-1 to TRBJ2-7; D gene unclear. The CDR3 is 13 residues long. Germline CDR1 is MGHDK and CDR2 is SYGVNS. With 5 bases removed from V and 2 bases from J, the gap between germline ends came to 10 bases. The CDR3 nucleotides read TGTGCCAGCAGTATTCGTGGCCCCTACGAGCAGTACTTC. Its protein product is CASSIRGPYEQYF.

This clonotype was detected a few times. The chain carries TRBV18 and TRBJ2-5; 12 nucleotides align to TRBD2. From germline, CDR1 is KGHSH and CDR2 LQKENI. CDR3 size: 15 residues. V lost 8 bases and J lost 1; bases outside the gene matches: 5. Here the CDR3 reads CASRQTSGGQETQYF. The CDR3 DNA reads TGTGCCAGCCGCCAGACTAGCGGGGGCCAAGAGACCCAGTACTTC.

The gene calls are TRBV5-1 and TRBJ1-4; D is perhaps TRBD1 (5 bases). Germline V gives CDR1 SGHRS, CDR2 YFSETQ. The CDR3 runs to 15 residues. V was clipped by 0 bases and J by 3 bases, with 9 bases between them. For the CDR3, the DNA is TGCGCCAGCAGCTTGGGAGGGGCGGCTAATGAAAAACTGTTTTTT. Translated: CASSLGGAANEKLFF.

This clonotype has just a few counts. At one of its ends the junction is not consistent with the germline gene, which may arise from a read error. The chain carries TRBV5-1 and TRBJ1-6; TRBD1 is a possible D gene (5 bases). Per germline, CDR1 SGHRS and CDR2 YFSETQ. The CDR3 length is 15 residues. The CDR3, as DNA: TGCGCCGGCAGCTTGATGGGGACCGATAATTCACCCCTCCACTTT. It is translated as CAGSLMGTDNSPLHF.

This clonotype was seen only a few times. The chain employs TRBV9 and TRBJ2-3, with D tentatively TRBD2 (5 bases). Germline lookup yields CDR1 SGDLS and CDR2 YYNGEE. CDR3 length: 15 residues. V was cut by 1 base and J by 4 bases, with 13 bases left in between. CDR3 loop: CASSVSEGSADTQYF. The CDR3 DNA reads TGTGCCAGCAGCGTATCGGAAGGGAGTGCAGATACGCAGTATTTT.

This clonotype was observed once. The final CDR3 position lacks the conserved phenylalanine or tryptophan, pointing to a likely read error. The V and J genes are TRBV11-3 and TRBJ2-1; no definite D call. The CDR3 is made up of 12 amino acids. The V end was cut by 3 bases, the J end by 13 bases, with 13 bases between. Germline-derived CDR1 and CDR2 are SGHNT and YENEEA. The CDR3 sequence: CASSLTNGHQFS. The CDR3 nucleotides read TGTGCCAGCAGCTTGACAAATGGCCACCAGTTCTCC.

The chain employs TRBV5-1 and TRBJ1-6, with 8 nucleotides matching TRBD1. Per the germline V gene, CDR1 is SGHRS and CDR2 is YFSETQ. J was trimmed by 10 bases and V by 2 bases; bases with no gene match: 5. The CDR3 spans 14 residues. The DNA of the CDR3 is TGCGCCAGCAGCTTACCCGACAGGGGATCACCCCTCCACTTT. Its translation is CASSLPDRGSPLHF.